These T cell receptor beta chains were read from a single sample in a study of shared clonotypes between healthy human individuals. Profiling relied on immunoSEQ multiplex PCR, and the TCRdb table lists in-frame clones only, not all of them. The sample holds over 1.5 million clones, 98% seen once. Source material: naive CD4+ T cells sorted from blood. The receptors were sampled from a young man in good health. Each CDR3 is given with its conserved first and last residue. The order of the fields is clone size, V gene, CDR3 length, CDR3 protein. Size is omitted from some rows. Given values are once, few, many or a class for expanded clones.

size: NA
V: TRBV18
length: 14
CDR3: CASSPRGLNTEAFF

size: NA
V: TRBV28
length: 12
CDR3: CASSLVNTEAFF

size: NA
V: TRBV5-4
length: 15
CDR3: CASSPRGWNTGELFF

size: NA
V: TRBV30
length: 11
CDR3: CASGLKNEQFF

size: NA
V: TRBV9
length: 11
CDR3: CASSDKDTQYF

size: NA
V: TRBV25-1
length: 14
CDR3: CASTDLTGVNEQYF

size: NA
V: TRBV5-6
length: 15
CDR3: CASSLWAQGNQPQHF

size: NA
V: TRBV10-3
length: 17
CDR3: CAISDPTSGRTTGELFF

size: NA
V: TRBV5-1
length: 17
CDR3: CASSPLLLARSTDTQYF

size: once
V: TRBV4-1
length: 17
CDR3: CASSQDYRQSSYNEQFF

size: NA
V: TRBV7-2
length: 16
CDR3: CASSLGLRVSNQPQHF

size: NA
V: TRBV29-1
length: 16
CDR3: CSVENRRTGSLYEQYF

size: NA
V: TRBV4-2
length: 14
CDR3: CASSHTDRGQFIDF

size: NA
V: TRBV25-1
length: 13
CDR3: CASSAHTTGELFF

size: once
V: TRBV5-5
length: 15
CDR3: CASSLFSGGTDTQYF

size: NA
V: TRBV11-1
length: 12
CDR3: CASGGNGNEQFF

size: NA
V: TRBV15
length: 14
CDR3: CATSRGGLAGVLFF

size: NA
V: TRBV2
length: 14
CDR3: CASSYTGGNYEQYF

size: NA
V: TRBV5-1
length: 13
CDR3: CASRVPLSGTQYF

size: NA
V: TRBV5-1
length: 17
CDR3: CASSWGRQGLNTGELFF

size: NA
V: TRBV5-5
length: 16
CDR3: CASSLGVGAVRQPQHF

size: NA
V: TRBV9
length: 18
CDR3: CASSGPRVSASSGNTIYF

size: NA
V: TRBV6-6
length: 16
CDR3: CASSYSIGAGTTEAFF

size: once
V: TRBV2
length: 14
CDR3: CASITDRRNYGYTF

size: NA
V: TRBV4-1
length: 18
CDR3: CASSQAQGLAESSYEQYF

size: NA
V: TRBV18
length: 16
CDR3: CASSPKTGELVNEQFF

size: NA
V: TRBV18
length: 16
CDR3: CASSPPARGLQDEQFF

size: NA
V: TRBV7-2
length: 14
CDR3: CASSLEGLRETQYF

size: NA
V: TRBV5-1
length: 17
CDR3: CASRALGNPSSYNEQFF

size: NA
V: TRBV5-6
length: 14
CDR3: CASNPGQQTYEQYF

size: NA
V: TRBV6-5
length: 15
CDR3: CASSYYSRGLYEQYF

size: NA
V: TRBV18
length: 15
CDR3: CASSQTGGGSYEQYF

size: NA
V: TRBV18
length: 16
CDR3: CASSPLPGAPGEKLFF

size: once
V: TRBV7-2
length: 14
CDR3: CASSFPGLASEQYF

size: NA
V: TRBV5-6
length: 13
CDR3: CASSITPNQPQHF

size: NA
V: TRBV2
length: 14
CDR3: CASGWGRASYEQYF

size: NA
V: TRBV7-2
length: 12
CDR3: CASSTTGIEQYF

size: NA
V: TRBV10-3
length: 17
CDR3: CAISPGTSGTKTYEQYF

size: NA
V: TRBV4-1
length: 16
CDR3: CASSQDIGLREGEQFF

size: few
V: TRBV6-1
length: 14
CDR3: CASTPGLVGYEQYF

size: NA
V: TRBV29-1
length: 13
CDR3: CSVEDRGADTQYF

size: once
V: TRBV18
length: 15
CDR3: CASSPKYRATDTQYF

size: NA
V: TRBV4-1
length: 13
CDR3: CASSQDPDQPQHF

size: NA
V: TRBV5-3
length: 16
CDR3: CARTLFWDRDGDEQFF

size: NA
V: TRBV6-5
length: 12
CDR3: CASRRTAYEQYF

size: NA
V: TRBV9
length: 14
CDR3: CASSVARGPGELFF

size: NA
V: TRBV10-3
length: 13
CDR3: CAISESGADTQYF

size: NA
V: TRBV7-9
length: 16
CDR3: CASSPRGTVFNEKLFF

size: NA
V: TRBV10-1
length: 16
CDR3: CASSDPSTSGTGELFF

size: NA
V: TRBV18
length: 15
CDR3: CASSPQRDRAGELFF

size: NA
V: TRBV6-1
length: 16
CDR3: CASSVQSGQGAWEQYF

size: NA
V: TRBV27
length: 19
CDR3: CASSLYRGTGGTGANVLTF

size: NA
V: TRBV11-3
length: 15
CDR3: CASSTGGRDQETQYF

size: NA
V: TRBV30
length: 12
CDR3: CAWIIGPLEQFF

size: NA
V: TRBV27
length: 17
CDR3: CASSPSRLAGRTGELFF